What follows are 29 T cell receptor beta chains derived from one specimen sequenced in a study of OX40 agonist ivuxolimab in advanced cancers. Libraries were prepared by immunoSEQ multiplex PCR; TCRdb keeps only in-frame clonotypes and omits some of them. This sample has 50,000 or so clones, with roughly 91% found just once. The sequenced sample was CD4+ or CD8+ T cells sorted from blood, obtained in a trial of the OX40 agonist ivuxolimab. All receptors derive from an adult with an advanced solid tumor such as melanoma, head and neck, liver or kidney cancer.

The CDR3 here is CASNPPGGLGHEKLFF. The DNA for the CDR3 is TGTGCCAGCAACCCGCCGGGAGGTCTTGGTCATGAAAAACTGTTTTTT. This chain joins TRBV5-5 and TRBJ1-4, with D hard to call. Germline CDR1 is SGHKS and CDR2 is YYEKEE (reference sequence). There are 16 residues in the CDR3. V lost 6 bases and J lost 6, with 21 bases in between.

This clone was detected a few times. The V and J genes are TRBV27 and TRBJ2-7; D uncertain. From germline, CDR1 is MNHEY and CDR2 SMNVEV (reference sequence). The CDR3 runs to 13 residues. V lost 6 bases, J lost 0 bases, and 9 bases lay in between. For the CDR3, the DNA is TGTGCCAGCAGGAGGCGGAGCTCCTACGAGCAGTACTTC. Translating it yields CASRRRSSYEQYF.

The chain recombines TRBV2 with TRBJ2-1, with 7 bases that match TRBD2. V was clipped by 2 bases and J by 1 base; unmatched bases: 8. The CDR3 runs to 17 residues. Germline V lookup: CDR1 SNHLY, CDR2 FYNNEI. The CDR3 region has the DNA TGTGCCAGCAGTGAATATAAGGCTAGCGGTTCCTACAATGAGCAGTTCTTC. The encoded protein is CASSEYKASGSYNEQFF. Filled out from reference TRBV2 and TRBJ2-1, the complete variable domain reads EPEVTQTPSHQVTQMGQEVILRCVPISNHLYFYWYRQILGQKVEFLVSFYNNEISEKSEIFDDQFSVERPDGSNFTLKIRSTKLEDSAMYFCASSEYKASGSYNEQFFGPGTRLTVL.

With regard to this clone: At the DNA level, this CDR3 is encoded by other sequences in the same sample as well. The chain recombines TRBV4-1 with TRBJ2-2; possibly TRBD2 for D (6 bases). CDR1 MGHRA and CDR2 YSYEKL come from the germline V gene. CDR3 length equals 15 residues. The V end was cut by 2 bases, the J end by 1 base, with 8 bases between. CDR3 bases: TGCGCCAGCAGCCAACCGGGACTGAACACCGGGGAGCTGTTTTTT. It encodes CASSQPGLNTGELFF.

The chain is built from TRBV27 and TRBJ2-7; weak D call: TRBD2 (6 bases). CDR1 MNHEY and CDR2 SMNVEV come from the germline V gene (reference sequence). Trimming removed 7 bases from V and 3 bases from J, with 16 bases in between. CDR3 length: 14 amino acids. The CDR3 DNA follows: TGTGCCAGCATGGTTTCGGGGGTGGACTACGAGCAGTACTTC. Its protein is CASMVSGVDYEQYF.

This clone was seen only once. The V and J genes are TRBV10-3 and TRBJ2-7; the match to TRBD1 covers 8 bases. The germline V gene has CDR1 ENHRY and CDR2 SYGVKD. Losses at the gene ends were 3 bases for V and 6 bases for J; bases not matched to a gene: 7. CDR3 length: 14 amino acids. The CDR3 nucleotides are TGTGCCATCAGTGACCCGGACAGGGCTTTCGAGCAGTACTTC. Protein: CAISDPDRAFEQYF.

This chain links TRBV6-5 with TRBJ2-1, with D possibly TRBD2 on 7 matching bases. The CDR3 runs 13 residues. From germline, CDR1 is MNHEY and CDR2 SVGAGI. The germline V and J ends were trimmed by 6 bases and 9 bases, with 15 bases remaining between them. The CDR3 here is CASSKPGGGEQFF. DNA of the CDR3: TGTGCCAGCAGCAAACCGGGGGGCGGTGAGCAGTTCTTC.

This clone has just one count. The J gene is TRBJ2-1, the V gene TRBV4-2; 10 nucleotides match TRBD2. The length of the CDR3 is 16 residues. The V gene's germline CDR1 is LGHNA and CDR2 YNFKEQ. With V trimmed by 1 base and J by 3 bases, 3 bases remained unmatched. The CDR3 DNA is TGTGCCAGCAGCCAAGTAGCGGGAGGTCTCTACAATGAGCAGTTCTTC. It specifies CASSQVAGGLYNEQFF.

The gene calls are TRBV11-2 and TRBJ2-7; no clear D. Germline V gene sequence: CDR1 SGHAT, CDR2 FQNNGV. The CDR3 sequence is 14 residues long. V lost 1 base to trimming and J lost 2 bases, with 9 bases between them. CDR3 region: CASSLGGHTYEQYF. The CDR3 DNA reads TGTGCCAGCAGCTTAGGTGGCCACACCTACGAGCAGTACTTC. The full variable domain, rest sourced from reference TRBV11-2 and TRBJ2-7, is EAGVAQSPRYKIIEKRQSVAFWCNPISGHATLYWYQQILGQGPKLLIQFQNNGVVDDSQLPKDRFSAERLKGVDSTLKIQPAKLEDSAVYLCASSLGGHTYEQYFGPGTRLTVT.

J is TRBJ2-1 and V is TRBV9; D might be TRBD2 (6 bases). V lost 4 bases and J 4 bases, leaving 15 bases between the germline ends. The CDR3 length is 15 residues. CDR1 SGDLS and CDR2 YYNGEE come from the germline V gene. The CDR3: CASSPGGIGYNEQFF. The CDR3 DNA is TGTGCCAGCAGCCCTGGAGGGATCGGTTACAATGAGCAGTTCTTC.

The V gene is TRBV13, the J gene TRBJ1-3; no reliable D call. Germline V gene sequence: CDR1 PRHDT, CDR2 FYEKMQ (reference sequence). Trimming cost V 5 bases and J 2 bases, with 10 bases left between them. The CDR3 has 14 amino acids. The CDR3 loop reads CASSDQLAGNTIYF. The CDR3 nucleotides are TGTGCCAGCAGCGATCAGCTGGCTGGAAACACCATATATTTT.

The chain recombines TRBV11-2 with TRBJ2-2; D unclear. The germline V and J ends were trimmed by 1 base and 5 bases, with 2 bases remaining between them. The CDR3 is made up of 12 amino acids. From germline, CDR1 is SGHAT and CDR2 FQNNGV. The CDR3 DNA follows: TGTGCCAGCAGCTTAGGAACCGGGGAGCTGTTTTTT. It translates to CASSLGTGELFF.

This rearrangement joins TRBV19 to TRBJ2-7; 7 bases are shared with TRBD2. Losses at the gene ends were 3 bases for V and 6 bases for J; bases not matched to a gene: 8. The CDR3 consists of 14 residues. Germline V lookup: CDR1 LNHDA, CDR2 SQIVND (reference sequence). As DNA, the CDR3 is TGTGCCAGTAGTATCGGGGGAGGGCCGCGCGAGCAGTACTTC. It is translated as CASSIGGGPREQYF.

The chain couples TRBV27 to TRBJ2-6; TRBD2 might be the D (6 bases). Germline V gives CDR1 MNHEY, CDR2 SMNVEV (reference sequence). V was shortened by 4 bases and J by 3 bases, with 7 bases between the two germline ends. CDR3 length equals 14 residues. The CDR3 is CASSWGVGANVLTF. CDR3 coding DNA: TGTGCCAGCAGTTGGGGGGTTGGGGCCAACGTCCTGACTTTC.

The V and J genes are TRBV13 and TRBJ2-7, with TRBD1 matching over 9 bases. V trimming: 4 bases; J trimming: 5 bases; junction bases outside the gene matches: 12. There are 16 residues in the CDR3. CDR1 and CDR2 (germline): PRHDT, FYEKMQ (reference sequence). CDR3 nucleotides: TGTGCCAGCAGCTCACACCGTCGGACAGGGGTCCACGAGCAGTACTTC. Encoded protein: CASSSHRRTGVHEQYF.

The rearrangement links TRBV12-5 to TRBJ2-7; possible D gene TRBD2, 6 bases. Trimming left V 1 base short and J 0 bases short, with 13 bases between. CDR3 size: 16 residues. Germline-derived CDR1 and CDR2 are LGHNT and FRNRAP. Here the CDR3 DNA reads TGTGCTAGTGGTTTGGGTCTTGGGACTCGCTCCTACGAGCAGTACTTC. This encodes CASGLGLGTRSYEQYF.

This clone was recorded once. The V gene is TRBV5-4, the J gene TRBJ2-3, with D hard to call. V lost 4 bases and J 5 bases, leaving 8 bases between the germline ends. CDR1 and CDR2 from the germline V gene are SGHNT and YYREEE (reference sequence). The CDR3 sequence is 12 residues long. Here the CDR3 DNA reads TGTGCCAGCAGCGCCGAGAGAGATACGCAGTATTTT. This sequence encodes CASSAERDTQYF. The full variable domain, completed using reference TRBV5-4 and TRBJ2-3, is ETGVTQSPTHLIKTRGQQVTLRCSSQSGHNTVSWYQQALGQGPQFIFQYYREEENGRGNFPPRFSGLQFPNYSSELNVNALELDDSALYLCASSAERDTQYFGPGTRLTVL.

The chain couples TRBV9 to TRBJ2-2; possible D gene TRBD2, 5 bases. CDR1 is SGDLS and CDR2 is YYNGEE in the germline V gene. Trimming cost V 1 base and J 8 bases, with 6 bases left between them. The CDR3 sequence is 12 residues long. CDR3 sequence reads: CASSVPGGELFF. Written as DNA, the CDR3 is TGTGCCAGCAGCGTACCGGGGGGGGAGCTGTTTTTT.

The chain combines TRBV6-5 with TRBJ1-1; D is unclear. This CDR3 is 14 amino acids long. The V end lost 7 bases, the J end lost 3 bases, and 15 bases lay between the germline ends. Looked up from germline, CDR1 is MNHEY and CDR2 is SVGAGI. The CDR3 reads CASNSYPGYTEAFF. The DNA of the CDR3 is TGTGCCAGCAATAGCTATCCGGGATACACTGAAGCTTTCTTT.

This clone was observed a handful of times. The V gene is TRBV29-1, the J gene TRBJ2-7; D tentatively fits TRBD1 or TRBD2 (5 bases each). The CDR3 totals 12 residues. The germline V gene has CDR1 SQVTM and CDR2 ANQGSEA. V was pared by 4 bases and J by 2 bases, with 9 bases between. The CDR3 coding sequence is TGCAGCGTTGGGGGGAATACCTACGAGCAGTACTTC. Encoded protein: CSVGGNTYEQYF.

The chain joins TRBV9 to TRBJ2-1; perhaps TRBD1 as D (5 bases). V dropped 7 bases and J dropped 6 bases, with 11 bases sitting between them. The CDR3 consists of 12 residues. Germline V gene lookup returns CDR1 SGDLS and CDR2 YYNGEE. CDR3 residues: CASADQGNEQFF. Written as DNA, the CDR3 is TGTGCCAGCGCCGATCAGGGCAATGAGCAGTTCTTC.

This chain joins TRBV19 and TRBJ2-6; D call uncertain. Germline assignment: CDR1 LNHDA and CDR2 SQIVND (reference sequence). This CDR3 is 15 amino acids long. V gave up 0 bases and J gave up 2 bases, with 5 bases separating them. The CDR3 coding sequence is TGTGCCAGTAGTATAGATGTAGCTGGGGCCAACGTCCTGACTTTC. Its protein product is CASSIDVAGANVLTF. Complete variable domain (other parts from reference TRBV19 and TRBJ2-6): DGGITQSPKYLFRKEGQNVTLSCEQNLNHDAMYWYRQDPGQGLRLIYYSQIVNDFQKGDIAEGYSVSREKKESFPLTVTSAQKNPTAFYLCASSIDVAGANVLTFGAGSRLTVL.

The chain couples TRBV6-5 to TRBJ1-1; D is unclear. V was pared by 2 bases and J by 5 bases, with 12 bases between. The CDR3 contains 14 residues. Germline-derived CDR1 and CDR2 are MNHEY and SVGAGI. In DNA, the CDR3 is TGTGCCAGCAGTTACGAGCTAGGGAATACTGAAGCTTTCTTT. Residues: CASSYELGNTEAFF.

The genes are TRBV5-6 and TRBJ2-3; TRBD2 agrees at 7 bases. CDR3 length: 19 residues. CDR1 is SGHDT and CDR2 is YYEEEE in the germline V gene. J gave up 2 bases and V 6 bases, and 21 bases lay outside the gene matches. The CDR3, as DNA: TGTGCCAGCACCAACGGGACGGACCCGGGCGGGAGACCCACAGATACGCAGTATTTT. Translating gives CASTNGTDPGGRPTDTQYF.

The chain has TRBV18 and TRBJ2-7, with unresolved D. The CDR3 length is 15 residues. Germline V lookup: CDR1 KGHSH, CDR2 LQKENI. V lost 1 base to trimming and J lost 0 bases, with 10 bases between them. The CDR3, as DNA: TGTGCCAGCTCACCACGGGCAAACCCCTCCTACGAGCAGTACTTC. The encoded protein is CASSPRANPSYEQYF.

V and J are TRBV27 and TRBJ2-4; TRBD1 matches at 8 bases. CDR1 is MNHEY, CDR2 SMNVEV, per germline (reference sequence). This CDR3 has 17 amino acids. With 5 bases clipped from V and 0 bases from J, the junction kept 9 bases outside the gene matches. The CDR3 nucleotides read TGTGCCAGCAGTAGCCGACAGGGGCTGGAAGCCAAAAACATTCAGTACTTC. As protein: CASSSRQGLEAKNIQYF.

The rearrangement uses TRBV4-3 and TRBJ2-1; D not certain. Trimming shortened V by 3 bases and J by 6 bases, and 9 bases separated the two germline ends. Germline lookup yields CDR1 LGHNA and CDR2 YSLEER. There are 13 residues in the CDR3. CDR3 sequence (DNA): TGCGCCAGCAGCCACCTCCCGAGCAATGAGCAGTTCTTC. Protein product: CASSHLPSNEQFF.

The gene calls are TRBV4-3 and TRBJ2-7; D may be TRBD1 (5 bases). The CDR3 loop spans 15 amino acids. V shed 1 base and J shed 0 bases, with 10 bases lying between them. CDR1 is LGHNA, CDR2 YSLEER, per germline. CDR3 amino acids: CASSQVRTSSYEQYF. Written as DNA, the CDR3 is TGCGCCAGCAGCCAAGTTAGGACAAGCTCCTACGAGCAGTACTTC.

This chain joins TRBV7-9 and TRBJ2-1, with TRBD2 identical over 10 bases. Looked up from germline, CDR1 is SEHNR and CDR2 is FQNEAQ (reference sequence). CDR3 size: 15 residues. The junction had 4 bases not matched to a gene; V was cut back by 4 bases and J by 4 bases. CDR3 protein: CASSSIAGGYNEQFF. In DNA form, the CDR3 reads TGTGCCAGCAGCTCGATAGCGGGAGGTTACAATGAGCAGTTCTTC.